Each of the 16 T cell receptor beta chains below was sequenced from the same sample in a study of regulatory T cells in long-lasting Graves disease (TCRdb year 2021). The library was built by means of multiplex PCR. TCRdb names Illumina HiSeq 4000 as the instrument used. CDR3 regions were amplified by Arm-PCR with iRepertoire HTBI primers to construct TCR beta libraries. TCRdb reprocessing: public reads trimmed at Q25 with fastp, clones called with MiXCR, in-frame beta chains kept. Rows merge per CDR3 protein into single entries with the most common DNA and genes. This sample holds about 540,000 distinct CDR3 sequences; about 14% were observed only once. Roughly 9.7% of the sample belongs to the ten largest clones. The meaning of the sample's time point label: newly diagnosed GD, antithyroid drugs for less than 3 months. RNA was extracted from PBMCs in TRIzol for both TCR sequencing and RNA sequencing.

The same sample was also studied in work on T cells in Graves' hyperthyroidism and ophthalmopathy.

Specimen: peripheral blood mononuclear cells (PBMCs), collected at new diagnosis, from a patient treated with antithyroid drugs. The receptor set was obtained from a man aged 30 to 45 with Graves disease. Donor details come from another sample of the same person, matched by shared clones.

This clonotype was counted only a few times. The V gene is TRBV20-1, the J gene TRBJ2-4; D not certain. Germline loops: CDR1 DFQATT, CDR2 SNEGSKA (reference sequence). The CDR3 length is 13 residues. Trimming left V 1 base short and J 4 bases short, with 8 bases between. In DNA form, the CDR3 reads TGCAGTGCTAGAGGTTACGGAAAAAACATTCAGTACTTC. Translated, it gives CSARGYGKNIQYF.

The gene calls are TRBV5-1 and TRBJ2-1; 7 bases map to TRBD1. Trimming removed 7 bases from V and 5 bases from J; junction bases left unmatched: 6. Germline-derived CDR1 and CDR2 are SGHRS and YFSETQ. The CDR3 spans 13 residues. In nucleotides, the CDR3 is TGCGCCAGCGCGACAGGGAGTAACAATGAGCAGTTCTTC. This codes for CASATGSNNEQFF. Drawing the rest from reference TRBV5-1 and TRBJ2-1, the complete variable domain is KAGVTQTPRYLIKTRGQQVTLSCSPISGHRSVSWYQQTPGQGLQFLFEYFSETQRNKGNFPGRFSGRQFSNSRSEMNVSTLELGDSALYLCASATGSNNEQFFGPGTRLTVL.

This clonotype was found many times. This chain connects TRBV20-1 to TRBJ2-1; perhaps TRBD1 as D (6 bases). Germline loops: CDR1 DFQATT, CDR2 SNEGSKA (reference sequence). This CDR3 spans 14 amino acids. The V end lost 1 base, the J end lost 2 bases, and 9 bases lay between the germline ends. As DNA, the CDR3 is TGCAGTGCTAGAGGCAGGGACACCTACAATGAGCAGTTCTTC. Its protein product is CSARGRDTYNEQFF.

This clonotype showed up many times. The chain uses TRBV7-2 and TRBJ2-7, with unresolved D. Germline CDR1 reads SGHTA; CDR2 reads FQGNSA. The CDR3 covers 14 residues. Trimming left V 1 base short and J 6 bases short, with 13 bases between. CDR3 coding DNA: TGTGCCAGCAGCTTAGATCCCAGGCCGGGCGAGCAGTACTTC. Amino acids: CASSLDPRPGEQYF.

This clonotype came up many times. J is TRBJ2-1 and V is TRBV12-3 or TRBV12-4; 8 bases map to TRBD2. The CDR3 totals 14 residues. V was clipped by 6 bases and J by 5 bases; unmatched bases: 6. The CDR3 DNA follows: TGTGCCAGCAGATTGAGCGGGAGAAACAATGAGCAGTTCTTC. Translating gives CASRLSGRNNEQFF.

This clonotype has at least ten counts. The chain combines TRBV27 with TRBJ1-2, with TRBD1 identical over 7 bases. J was trimmed by 7 bases and V by 5 bases; bases with no gene match: 13. The CDR3 is made up of 15 amino acids. Per germline, CDR1 MNHEY and CDR2 SMNVEV (reference sequence). The CDR3 region is CASSLHGQVKSGYTF. The CDR3, as DNA: TGTGCCAGCAGTCTCCACGGACAGGTGAAAAGTGGCTACACCTTC.

This clonotype was detected many times. V and J are TRBV28 and TRBJ1-1; 9 bases are a match to TRBD1. Germline lookup yields CDR1 MDHEN and CDR2 SYDVKM. Trimming at V came to 7 bases and at J to 11 bases, leaving 8 bases not matched to a gene. The CDR3 runs to 12 residues. The CDR3 nucleotides are TGTGCCAGCACCCCGACAGGGGGGAGGGCTTTCTTT. Translated: CASTPTGGRAFF.

The V call is TRBV6-2 or TRBV6-3, the J call TRBJ2-7; D not certain. V was trimmed by 5 bases and J by 2 bases, leaving 19 bases between them. This CDR3 contains 16 residues. Germline loops: CDR1 MNHEY, CDR2 SVGEGT. CDR3 bases: TGTGCCAGCAGTGAAGCCCAGACATTATTTACCTACGAGCAGTACTTC. This codes for CASSEAQTLFTYEQYF.

V usage is TRBV7-3 and J usage is TRBJ2-7, with 12 bases lining up with TRBD2. CDR3 length equals 14 residues. The V gene end was trimmed by 5 bases and the J gene end by 7 bases; junction bases not matched to a gene: 6. Germline lookup yields CDR1 SGHTA and CDR2 FQGTGA. Here the CDR3 DNA reads TGTGCCAGCAGCCCTCTAGCGGGAGGGGGAGAGCAGTACTTC. It translates to CASSPLAGGGEQYF.

This chain links TRBV13 with TRBJ2-3; a possible D gene is TRBD2 (5 bases). The ends were cut back, 2 bases at V and 6 bases at J, with 15 bases in the middle. Germline CDR1 is PRHDT and CDR2 is FYEKMQ (reference sequence). This CDR3 has 15 amino acids. The CDR3 sequence: CASSLNGRTADTQYF. In nucleotides, the CDR3 is TGTGCCAGCAGCTTAAATGGGAGAACGGCGGATACGCAGTATTTT. The entire variable domain, with the rest obtained from reference TRBV13 and TRBJ2-3, is as follows: AAGVIQSPRHLIKEKRETATLKCYPIPRHDTVYWYQQGPGQDPQFLISFYEKMQSDKGSIPDRFSAQQFSDYHSELNMSSLELGDSALYFCASSLNGRTADTQYFGPGTRLTVL.

This clonotype was detected a few times. This chain links TRBV29-1 with TRBJ2-1; D is perhaps TRBD2 (7 bases). The CDR3 loop spans 14 amino acids. Trimming stripped 7 bases from V and 6 bases from J, with 19 bases between. The V gene's germline CDR1 is SQVTM and CDR2 ANQGSEA. The CDR3 DNA is TGCAGCGGGAAACGGGGGGCCTCGGTCAATGAGCAGTTCTTC. Translation gives CSGKRGASVNEQFF.

The J gene is TRBJ2-5, the V gene TRBV20-1; no firm D call. V was trimmed by 7 bases and J by 2 bases, leaving 5 bases between them. CDR3 length: 10 amino acids. Per germline, CDR1 DFQATT and CDR2 SNEGSKA (reference sequence). Here the CDR3 reads CSVIQETQYF. The CDR3 nucleotides read TGCAGTGTCATACAAGAGACCCAGTACTTC.

This clonotype showed up just once. Just one base apart from a much larger clone, this may be a read error. J is TRBJ2-1 and V is TRBV5-1; 10 bases line up with TRBD2. This CDR3 is built from 14 residues. Germline CDR1 and CDR2: SGHRS and YFSETQ. Trimming cost V 10 bases and J 9 bases; bases outside gene matches: 13. As DNA, the CDR3 is TGCGCCGGCCGGGGTGTAGCGGGAGGAGGTGAGCAGTTCTTC. Translating gives CAGRGVAGGGEQFF.

This clonotype turned up a few times. The chain uses TRBV29-1 and TRBJ1-1; D perhaps matches TRBD1 (5 bases). The CDR3 totals 12 residues. Germline CDR1 reads SQVTM; CDR2 reads ANQGSEA. Trimming pared 5 bases from V and 5 bases from J, leaving 12 bases between. CDR3 DNA sequence: TGCAGCGTTTCGGGGCGCAGAACTGAAGCTTTCTTT. Translated: CSVSGRRTEAFF.

The gene calls are TRBV5-6 and TRBJ2-2; 12 positions match TRBD2. CDR3 length: 17 amino acids. The V and J ends lost 3 bases and 5 bases, in that order; junction bases with no gene match: 8. Germline-derived CDR1 and CDR2 are SGHDT and YYEEEE. The CDR3, as DNA: TGTGCCAGCAGCTGGGTCCCCGGGACTAGCGGGACCGGGGAGCTGTTTTTT. Translated, it gives CASSWVPGTSGTGELFF.

This clonotype was recorded at least ten times. Written as DNA, the CDR3 is TGTGCCACCACTAGCGGGAACCTTCAAGAGACCCAGTACTTC. This sequence encodes CATTSGNLQETQYF. The chain combines TRBV10-3 with TRBJ2-5, with 10 bases fitting TRBD2. J was trimmed by 2 bases and V by 10 bases; bases with no gene match: 7. The germline CDR1 and CDR2 sequences are ENHRY and SYGVKD. The CDR3 contains 14 residues.